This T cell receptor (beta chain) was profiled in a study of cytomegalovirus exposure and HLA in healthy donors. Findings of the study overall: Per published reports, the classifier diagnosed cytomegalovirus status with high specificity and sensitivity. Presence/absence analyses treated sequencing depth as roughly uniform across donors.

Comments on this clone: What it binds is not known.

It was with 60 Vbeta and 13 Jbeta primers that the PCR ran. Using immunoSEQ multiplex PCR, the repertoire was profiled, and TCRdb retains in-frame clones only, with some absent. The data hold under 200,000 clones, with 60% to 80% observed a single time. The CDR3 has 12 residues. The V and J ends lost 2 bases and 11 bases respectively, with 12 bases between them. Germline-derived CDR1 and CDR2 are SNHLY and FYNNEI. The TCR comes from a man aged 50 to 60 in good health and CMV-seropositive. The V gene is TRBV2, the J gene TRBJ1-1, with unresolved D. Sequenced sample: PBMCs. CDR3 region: CASSESGLGAFF. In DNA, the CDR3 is TGTGCCAGCAGTGAATCCGGCCTCGGGGCTTTCTTT.